The T cell receptor (beta chain) under discussion was sequenced for a study of T cell repertoires in cytomegalovirus infection. CDR3 length: 14 residues. V lost 6 bases to trimming and J lost 4 bases, with 15 bases between them. Only a few counts were recorded for this clonotype. Its antigen is not identified. From the reads, TCRdb called clonotypes with MiXCR, one entry per CDR3 protein. Of some 920,000 distinct CDR3 sequences listed, approximately 33% are singletons. This sequence was found in a human donor in good health (CMV status not recorded). Some clones in this sample may be carry-over from other donors' samples. The rearrangement links TRBV12-3 or TRBV12-4 to TRBJ1-1, with no clear D. Material: cultured CD8+ T cells from PBMCs, obtained from culture after CMV antigen stimulation. CDR3 sequence reads: CASSRFSPGTEAFF. The CDR3 region has the DNA TGTGCCAGCAGCCGATTTTCCCCGGGCACTGAAGCTTTCTTT.